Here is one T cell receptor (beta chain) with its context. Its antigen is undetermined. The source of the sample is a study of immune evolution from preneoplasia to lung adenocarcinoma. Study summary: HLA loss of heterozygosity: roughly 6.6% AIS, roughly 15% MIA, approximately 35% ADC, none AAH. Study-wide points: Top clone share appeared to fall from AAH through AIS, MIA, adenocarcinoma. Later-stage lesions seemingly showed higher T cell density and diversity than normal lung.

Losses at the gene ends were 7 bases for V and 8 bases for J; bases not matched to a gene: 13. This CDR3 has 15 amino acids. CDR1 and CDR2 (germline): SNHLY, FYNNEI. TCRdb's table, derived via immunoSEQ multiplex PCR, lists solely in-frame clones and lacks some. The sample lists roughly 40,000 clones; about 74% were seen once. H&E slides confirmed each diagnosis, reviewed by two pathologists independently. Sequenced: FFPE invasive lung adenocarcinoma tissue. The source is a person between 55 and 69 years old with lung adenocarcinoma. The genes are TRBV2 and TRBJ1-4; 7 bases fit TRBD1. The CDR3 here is CASKPATGAGEKLFF. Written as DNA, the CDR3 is TGTGCCAGCAAACCAGCCACAGGGGCAGGAGAAAAACTGTTTTTT.